Below are 13 T cell receptor beta chains sequenced from a single sample in a study of graft-versus-host responses after intestinal transplantation. Processing of graft tissue released intraepithelial and lamina propria lymphocytes. Produced via immunoSEQ multiplex PCR; TCRdb's table is partial and in-frame only. In the table there are tens of thousands of clones, approximately 86% of which are singletons. The sample here was ileum tissue, taken about 200 days after intestinal transplant. All receptors derive from a human patient who received an intestinal transplant, so some T cells may come from the graft donor.

The chain uses TRBV7-8 and TRBJ2-2; no firm D call. Germline V gene lookup returns CDR1 SGHVS and CDR2 FQNEAQ. The CDR3 totals 17 residues. V lost 2 bases and J lost 1, with 14 bases in between. The CDR3, as DNA: TGTGCCAGCAGCTTAACGCGATTGCTGGTGAACACCGGGGAGCTGTTTTTT. Its translation is CASSLTRLLVNTGELFF.

J is TRBJ2-5 and V is TRBV5-6, with a weak D call TRBD1 (6 bases). The ends were cut back, 3 bases at V and 5 bases at J, with 17 bases in the middle. The CDR3 consists of 15 residues. CDR1 SGHDT and CDR2 YYEEEE come from the germline V gene. CDR3: CASSSRGYGRETQYF. The CDR3 DNA reads as TGTGCCAGCAGCTCTAGGGGGTATGGTCGGGAGACCCAGTACTTC.

In this sample, this clone turned up once. The CDR3 DNA reads TGTGCCAGCAGCTTAGGAGCAGGGACCTCCTACGAGCAGTACTTC. This translates into CASSLGAGTSYEQYF. The chain combines TRBV7-8 with TRBJ2-7; D is tentatively TRBD1 or TRBD2 (5 bases each). This CDR3 contains 15 residues. Trimming took off 1 base at V and 0 bases at J, with 10 bases between the two ends. CDR1 and CDR2 from the germline V gene are SGHVS and FQNEAQ. Full variable domain (missing parts from reference TRBV7-8 and TRBJ2-7): GAGVSQSPRYKVAKRGQDVALRCDPISGHVSLFWYQQALGQGPEFLTYFQNEAQLDKSGLPSDRFFAERPEGSVSTLKIQRTQQEDSAVYLCASSLGAGTSYEQYFGPGTRLTVT.

The V and J genes are TRBV7-8 and TRBJ2-6; D uncertain. The CDR3 has 15 residues. Trimming took off 4 bases at V and 0 bases at J, with 7 bases between the two ends. From germline, CDR1 is SGHVS and CDR2 FQNEAQ. The CDR3 here is CASSSLRSGANVLTF. CDR3 DNA sequence: TGTGCCAGCAGCTCCCTCCGCTCTGGGGCCAACGTCCTGACTTTC.

This clone was seen a handful of times. This chain connects TRBV6-1 to TRBJ2-5, with a weak D call TRBD1 (5 bases). V was shortened by 9 bases and J by 0 bases, with 14 bases between the two germline ends. CDR3 length: 14 amino acids. The germline V gene has CDR1 MNHNS and CDR2 SASEGT. The CDR3 protein is CASTQVVYQETQYF. CDR3 in DNA: TGTGCCAGTACACAGGTGGTATACCAAGAGACCCAGTACTTC.

V usage is TRBV6-4 and J usage is TRBJ2-3; 13 nucleotides match TRBD2. Per germline, CDR1 MRHNA and CDR2 SNTAGT. The CDR3 loop spans 16 amino acids. Germline trimming cut 2 bases from V and 2 bases from J; bases unmatched to any gene: 1. The CDR3 loop reads CASSDGTSGDTDTQYF. CDR3 nucleotide sequence: TGTGCCAGCAGTGACGGGACTAGCGGGGACACAGATACGCAGTATTTT.

The chain recombines TRBV5-8 with TRBJ1-5; the D gene is possibly TRBD1 (5 bases). The CDR3 contains 14 residues. The germline CDR1 and CDR2 sequences are SGHTS and YDEGEE. Trimming shortened V by 3 bases and J by 2 bases, and 9 bases separated the two germline ends. CDR3 sequence (DNA): TGTGCCAGCAGCTCAGGGTCGGGCAATCAGCCCCAGCATTTT. The encoded protein is CASSSGSGNQPQHF.

This sequence joins TRBV5-6 and TRBJ2-1; TRBD2 might be the D (6 bases). Germline V gene lookup returns CDR1 SGHDT and CDR2 YYEEEE. The CDR3 totals 16 residues. Trimming left V 4 bases short and J 6 bases short, with 20 bases between. The CDR3 nucleotides are TGTGCCAGCAGCCTTATTAACGGGGGTAGGGGCAATGAGCAGTTCTTC. Its protein product is CASSLINGGRGNEQFF.

J is TRBJ2-2 and V is TRBV2; 9 bases line up with TRBD2. CDR3 size: 13 residues. The V gene end was trimmed by 8 bases and the J gene end by 5 bases; junction bases not matched to a gene: 3. Germline CDR1 SNHLY, CDR2 FYNNEI. CDR3 in amino acids: CASLAGGTGELFF. DNA of the CDR3: TGTGCCAGCCTCGCGGGGGGGACCGGGGAGCTGTTTTTT.

This chain joins TRBV27 and TRBJ1-1; D gene uncertain. This CDR3 is 13 amino acids long. Germline V gene data show CDR1 as MNHEY and CDR2 as SMNVEV (reference sequence). V lost 3 bases and J 7 bases, leaving 12 bases between the germline ends. DNA for the CDR3: TGTGCCAGCAGTTTGCTTTCGGCGGGTGAAGCTTTCTTT. Translated, it gives CASSLLSAGEAFF.

The J gene is TRBJ2-7, the V gene TRBV9, with TRBD2 identical over 7 bases. Germline V gene sequence: CDR1 SGDLS, CDR2 YYNGEE. The J segment lost 2 bases and the V segment lost 0 bases, leaving 2 bases of the junction unmatched. The CDR3 sequence is 14 residues long. In DNA form, the CDR3 reads TGTGCCAGCAGCGTAGCCGGGACTACCTACGAGCAGTACTTC. Amino acids: CASSVAGTTYEQYF.

This chain joins TRBV7-2 and TRBJ1-2, with D possibly being TRBD1 (5 bases). V lost 1 base and J lost 8, with 14 bases in between. The CDR3 spans 14 residues. Germline CDR1 SGHTA, CDR2 FQGNSA. The CDR3 reads CASSLVAEGRGYTF. CDR3 nucleotides: TGTGCCAGCAGCTTAGTGGCCGAGGGGCGAGGCTACACCTTC.

This chain connects TRBV4-1 to TRBJ2-1; TRBD2 matches at 7 bases. V was clipped by 4 bases and J by 7 bases; unmatched bases: 7. Germline CDR1 and CDR2: MGHRA and YSYEKL. The CDR3 is 14 residues long. Here the CDR3 DNA reads TGCGCCAGCAGCCTAGATGGGAGGGTAAATGAGCAGTTCTTC. Translation gives CASSLDGRVNEQFF.